Included here is one T cell receptor (beta chain) sequence, with context. This CDR3 has 16 amino acids. The V gene lost 0 bases and the J gene lost 4 bases, with 15 bases spanning the gap. CDR1 is SGHTA and CDR2 is FQGTGA in the germline V gene. In the source study's methods: Estimates of nucleated cell counts were drawn from the amplification of reference gene primers. The protocol was immunoSEQ multiplex PCR, while the TCRdb copy is restricted to in-frame clones and leaves out a portion. For V, J and clone size, that table is used; D and trimming come from the DNA. The top ten clones hold 6% to 8.5% of a sample with some 200,000 clones, about four fifths of them seen once. This sample was taken from a study of blood T cell repertoires in COVID-19. Overall study context: COVID-19 samples collected from the United States, Italy and Spain covered acute and convalescent phases. Sources were T cells, B-cell-depleted T cells, or PBMCs; the material itself was cDNA or gDNA.

Material: peripheral blood. The clonotype comes from a woman aged 45 to 65 with active or convalescent COVID-19. This chain connects TRBV7-3 to TRBJ2-5; D is perhaps TRBD2 (7 bases). The DNA of the CDR3 is TGTGCCAGCAGCTTAACAGCGTTGGGAGGGGGAGAGACCCAGTACTTC. It translates to CASSLTALGGGETQYF. The whole variable domain, filled in from reference TRBV7-3 and TRBJ2-5, reads GAGVSQTPSNKVTEKGKYVELRCDPISGHTALYWYRQSLGQGPEFLIYFQGTGAADDSGLPNDRFFAVRPEGSVSTLKIQRTERGDSAVYLCASSLTALGGGETQYFGPGTRLLVL.